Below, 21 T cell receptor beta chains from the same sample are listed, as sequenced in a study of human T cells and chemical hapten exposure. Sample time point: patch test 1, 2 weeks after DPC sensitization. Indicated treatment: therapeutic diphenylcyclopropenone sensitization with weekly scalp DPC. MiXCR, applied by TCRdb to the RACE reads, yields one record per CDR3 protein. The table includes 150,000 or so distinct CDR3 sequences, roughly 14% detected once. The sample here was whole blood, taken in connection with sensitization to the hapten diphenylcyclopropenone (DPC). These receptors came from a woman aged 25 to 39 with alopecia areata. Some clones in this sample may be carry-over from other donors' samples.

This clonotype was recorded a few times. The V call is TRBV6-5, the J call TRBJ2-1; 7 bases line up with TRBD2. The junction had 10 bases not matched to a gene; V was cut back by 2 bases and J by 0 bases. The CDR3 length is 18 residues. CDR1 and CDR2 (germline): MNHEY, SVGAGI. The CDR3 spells CASSYVLFSGISYNEQFF. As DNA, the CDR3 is TGTGCCAGCAGTTACGTCCTCTTCAGCGGGATCTCCTACAATGAGCAGTTCTTC.

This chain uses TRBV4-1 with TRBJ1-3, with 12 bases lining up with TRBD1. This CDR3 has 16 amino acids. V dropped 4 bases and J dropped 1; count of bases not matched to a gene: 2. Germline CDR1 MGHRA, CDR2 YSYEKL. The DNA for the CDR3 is TGCGCCAGCAGCCTGGGACAGGGGGCATCTGGAAACACCATATATTTT. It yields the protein CASSLGQGASGNTIYF.

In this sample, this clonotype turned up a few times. CDR3 amino acids: CASSQDNRHEQYF. CDR3 nucleotide sequence: TGCGCCAGCAGCCAAGATAACCGCCACGAGCAGTACTTC. The genes are TRBV4-3 and TRBJ2-7; D not resolved. CDR1 is LGHNA, CDR2 YSLEER, per germline. V lost 0 bases, J lost 5 bases, and 8 bases lay in between. The CDR3 spans 13 residues.

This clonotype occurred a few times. CDR3 sequence: CASSLEGTSGRFYNEQFF. CDR3 nucleotide sequence: TGTGCCAGCAGCTTAGAAGGGACCAGCGGGAGGTTCTACAATGAGCAGTTCTTC. The chain links TRBV7-2 to TRBJ2-1; 9 bases agree with TRBD2. The CDR3 has 18 residues. The V gene's germline CDR1 is SGHTA and CDR2 FQGNSA. The J segment lost 3 bases and the V segment lost 1 base, leaving 10 bases of the junction unmatched.

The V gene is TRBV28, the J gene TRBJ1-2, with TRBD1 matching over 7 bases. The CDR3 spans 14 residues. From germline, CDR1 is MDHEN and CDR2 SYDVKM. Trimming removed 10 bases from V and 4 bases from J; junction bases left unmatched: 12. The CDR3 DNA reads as TGTGCCACCGGACAGGCGAAGAGGGGCTATGGCTACACCTTC. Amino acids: CATGQAKRGYGYTF.

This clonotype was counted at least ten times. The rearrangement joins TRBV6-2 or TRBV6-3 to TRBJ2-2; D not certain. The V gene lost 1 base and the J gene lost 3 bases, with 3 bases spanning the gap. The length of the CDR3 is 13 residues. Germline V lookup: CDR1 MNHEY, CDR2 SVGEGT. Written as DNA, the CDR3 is TGTGCCAGCAGTTACTATTACACCGGGGAGCTGTTTTTT. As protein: CASSYYYTGELFF.

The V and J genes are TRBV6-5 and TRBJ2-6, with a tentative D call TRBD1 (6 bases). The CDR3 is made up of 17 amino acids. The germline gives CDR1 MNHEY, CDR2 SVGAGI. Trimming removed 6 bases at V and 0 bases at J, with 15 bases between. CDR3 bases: TGTGCCAGCAGACACCGGGACACTTTCTCTGGGGCCAACGTCCTGACTTTC. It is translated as CASRHRDTFSGANVLTF.

DNA of the CDR3: TGTGCCAGCAGCAGGTCTAGAACAGGGGCCTCTGGGGCCAACGTCCTGACTTTC. Translating gives CASSRSRTGASGANVLTF. The chain has TRBV6-6 and TRBJ2-6; 7 bases align to TRBD1. The trim removed 6 bases at V and 0 bases at J, leaving 11 bases unmatched. CDR1 MNHNY and CDR2 SVGAGI come from the germline V gene (reference sequence). There are 18 residues in the CDR3.

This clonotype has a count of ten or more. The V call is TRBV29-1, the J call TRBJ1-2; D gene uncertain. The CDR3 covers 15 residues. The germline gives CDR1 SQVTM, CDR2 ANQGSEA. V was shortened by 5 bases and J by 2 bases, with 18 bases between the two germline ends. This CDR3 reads CSVQGDDKSNYGYTF. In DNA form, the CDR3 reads TGCAGCGTTCAAGGCGACGACAAGAGCAACTATGGCTACACCTTC.

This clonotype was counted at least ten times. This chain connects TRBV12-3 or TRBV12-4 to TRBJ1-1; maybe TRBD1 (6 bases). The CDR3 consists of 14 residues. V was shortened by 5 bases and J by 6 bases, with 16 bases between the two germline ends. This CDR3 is CASSRFNREAEAFF. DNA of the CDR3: TGTGCCAGCAGTCGTTTTAACAGGGAAGCTGAAGCTTTCTTT.

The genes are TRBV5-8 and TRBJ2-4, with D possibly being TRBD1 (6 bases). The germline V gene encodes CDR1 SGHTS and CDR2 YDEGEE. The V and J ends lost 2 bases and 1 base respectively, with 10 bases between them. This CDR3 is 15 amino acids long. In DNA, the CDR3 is TGTGCCAGCAGCTTTCCAGGGGCGGCCAAAAACATTCAGTACTTC. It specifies CASSFPGAAKNIQYF.

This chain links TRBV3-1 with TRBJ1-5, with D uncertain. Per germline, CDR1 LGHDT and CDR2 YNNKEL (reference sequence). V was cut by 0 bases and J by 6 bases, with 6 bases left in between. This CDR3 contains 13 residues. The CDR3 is CASSQDGFQPQHF. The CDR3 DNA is TGTGCCAGCAGCCAAGATGGGTTTCAGCCCCAGCATTTT.

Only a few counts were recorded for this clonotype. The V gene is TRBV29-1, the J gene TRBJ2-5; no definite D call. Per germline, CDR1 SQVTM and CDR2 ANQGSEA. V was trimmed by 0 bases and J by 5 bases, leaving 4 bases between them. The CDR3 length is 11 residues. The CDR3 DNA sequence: TGCAGCGTTGAAGATGGGGAGACCCAGTACTTC. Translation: CSVEDGETQYF.

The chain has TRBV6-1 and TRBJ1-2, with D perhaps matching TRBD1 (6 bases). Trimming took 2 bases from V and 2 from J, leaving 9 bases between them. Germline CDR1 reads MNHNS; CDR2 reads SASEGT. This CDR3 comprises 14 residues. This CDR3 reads CASSETGTNYGYTF. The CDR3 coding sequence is TGTGCCAGCAGTGAAACAGGGACCAACTATGGCTACACCTTC.

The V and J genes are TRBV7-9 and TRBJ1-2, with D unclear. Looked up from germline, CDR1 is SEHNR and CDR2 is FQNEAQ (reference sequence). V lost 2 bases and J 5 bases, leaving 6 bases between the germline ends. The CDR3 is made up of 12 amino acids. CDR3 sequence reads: CASSLSQYGYTF. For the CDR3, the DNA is TGTGCCAGCAGCTTATCTCAATATGGCTACACCTTC.

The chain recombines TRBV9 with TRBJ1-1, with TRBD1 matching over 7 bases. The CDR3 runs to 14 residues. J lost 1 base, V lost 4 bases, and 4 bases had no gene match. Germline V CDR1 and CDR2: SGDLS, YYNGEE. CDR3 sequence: CASSMGQSNTEAFF. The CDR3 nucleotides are TGTGCCAGCAGCATGGGACAGTCGAACACTGAAGCTTTCTTT.

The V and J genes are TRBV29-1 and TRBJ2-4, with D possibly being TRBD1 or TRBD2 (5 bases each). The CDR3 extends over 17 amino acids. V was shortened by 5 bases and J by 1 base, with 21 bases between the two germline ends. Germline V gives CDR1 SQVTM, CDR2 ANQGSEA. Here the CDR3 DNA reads TGCAGCGTTCTAGCTCTGGGGGAAAAGAGGGCCAAAAACATTCAGTACTTC. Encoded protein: CSVLALGEKRAKNIQYF. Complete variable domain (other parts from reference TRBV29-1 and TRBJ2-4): SAVISQKPSRDICQRGTSLTIQCQVDSQVTMMFWYRQQPGQSLTLIATANQGSEATYESGFVIDKFPISRPNLTFSTLTVSNMSPEDSSIYLCSVLALGEKRAKNIQYFGAGTRLSVL.

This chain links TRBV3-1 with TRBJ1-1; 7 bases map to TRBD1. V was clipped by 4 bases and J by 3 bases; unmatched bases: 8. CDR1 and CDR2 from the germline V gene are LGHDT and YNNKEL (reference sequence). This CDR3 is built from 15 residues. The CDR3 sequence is CASSLLGGADTEAFF. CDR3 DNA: TGTGCCAGCAGCCTTTTAGGGGGCGCCGACACTGAAGCTTTCTTT.

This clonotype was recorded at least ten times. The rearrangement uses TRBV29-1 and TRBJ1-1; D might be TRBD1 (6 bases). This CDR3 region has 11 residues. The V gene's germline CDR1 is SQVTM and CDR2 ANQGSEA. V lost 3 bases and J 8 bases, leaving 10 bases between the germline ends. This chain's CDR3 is CSVELQGEAFF. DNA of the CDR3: TGCAGCGTTGAGTTACAGGGCGAAGCTTTCTTT.

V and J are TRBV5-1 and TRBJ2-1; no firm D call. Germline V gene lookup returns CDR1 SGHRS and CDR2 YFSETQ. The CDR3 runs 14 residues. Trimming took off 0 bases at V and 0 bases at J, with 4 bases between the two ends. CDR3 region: CASSLGFSYNEQFF. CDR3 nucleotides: TGCGCCAGCAGCTTGGGTTTCTCCTACAATGAGCAGTTCTTC.

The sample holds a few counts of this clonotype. The CDR3 reads CAIRGTVNTEAFF. The CDR3 bases are TGTGCCATCAGAGGGACGGTAAACACTGAAGCTTTCTTT. The chain carries TRBV10-3 and TRBJ1-1; a weak D match, TRBD1 (5 bases). This CDR3 comprises 13 residues. Germline V gives CDR1 ENHRY, CDR2 SYGVKD. V was cut by 6 bases and J by 2 bases, with 10 bases left in between.